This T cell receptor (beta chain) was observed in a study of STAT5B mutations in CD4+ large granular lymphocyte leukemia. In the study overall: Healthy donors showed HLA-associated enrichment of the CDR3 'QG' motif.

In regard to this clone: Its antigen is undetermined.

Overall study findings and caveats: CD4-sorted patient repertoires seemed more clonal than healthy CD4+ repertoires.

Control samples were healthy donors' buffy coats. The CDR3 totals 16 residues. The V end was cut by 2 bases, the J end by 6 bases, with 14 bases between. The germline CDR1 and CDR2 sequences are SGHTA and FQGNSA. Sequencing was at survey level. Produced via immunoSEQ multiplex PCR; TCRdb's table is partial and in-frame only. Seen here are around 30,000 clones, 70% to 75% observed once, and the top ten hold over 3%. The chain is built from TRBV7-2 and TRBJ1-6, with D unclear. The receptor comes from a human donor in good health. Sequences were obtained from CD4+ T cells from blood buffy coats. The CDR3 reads CASSLLAAALNSPLHF. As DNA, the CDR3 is TGTGCCAGCAGCTTACTGGCAGCCGCCCTTAATTCACCCCTCCACTTT.